This T cell receptor (beta chain) was captured in a study of T cell changes during pregnancy in multiple sclerosis (dated by TCRdb to between 2019 and 2020). For the study in its entirety: Changes in the T cell repertoire over the course of pregnancy were examined in this study in women with multiple sclerosis.

The germline V end is reduced by 4 bases and the J end by 1 base; junction bases left unmatched: 1. The germline V gene supplies CDR1 MNHEY and CDR2 SVGAGI. The CDR3 runs 16 amino acids, cysteine and phenylalanine included. The kept DNA is CDR3 alone, 48 bases in frame from the first base. Remarks on this clone: What this receptor recognizes is not known. Base qualities are not at hand, and no much larger clone is one base apart.

Library method: the immunoSEQ multiplex PCR assay. What TCRdb holds here is the immuneACCESS table cut down to in-frame rearrangements. Part of the clones is not present; checked against another copy, under half of the missing clones reflect an unresolved V gene, and the others are unexplained. This sample gives roughly 110,000 clones in total; roughly 92% of them show up just once. The leading ten clones occupy approximately 1.5% of the sample. The sequence was collected from a female donor with multiple sclerosis, enrolled in a pregnancy study. The rearrangement joined TRBV6-5 to TRBJ2-2; the central 12 bases match TRBD2. Here the sequenced sample was peripheral blood, taken in the third trimester of pregnancy. CDR3 sequence: CASSLLAGGNTGELFF. The nucleotide sequence reads TGTGCCAGCAGTTTACTAGCGGGGGGGAACACCGGGGAGCTGTTTTTT.